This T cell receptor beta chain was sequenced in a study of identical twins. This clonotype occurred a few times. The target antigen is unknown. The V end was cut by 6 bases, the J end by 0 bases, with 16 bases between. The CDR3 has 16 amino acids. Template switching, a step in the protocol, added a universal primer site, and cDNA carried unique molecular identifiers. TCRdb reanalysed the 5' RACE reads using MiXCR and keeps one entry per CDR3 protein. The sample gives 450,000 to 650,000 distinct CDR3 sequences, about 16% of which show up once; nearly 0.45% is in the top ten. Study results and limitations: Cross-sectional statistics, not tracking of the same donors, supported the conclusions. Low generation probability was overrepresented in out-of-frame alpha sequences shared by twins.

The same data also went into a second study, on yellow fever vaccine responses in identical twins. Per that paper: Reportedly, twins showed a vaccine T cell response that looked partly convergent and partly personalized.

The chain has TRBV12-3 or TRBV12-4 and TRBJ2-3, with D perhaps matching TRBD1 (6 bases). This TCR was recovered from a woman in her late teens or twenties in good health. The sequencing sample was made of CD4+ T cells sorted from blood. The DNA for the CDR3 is TGTGCCAGCAGACAGACAGGTTTACCTAGCACAGATACGCAGTATTTT. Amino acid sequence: CASRQTGLPSTDTQYF.